Each of the 4 T cell receptor beta chains below was sequenced from the same sample in a study of OX40 agonist ivuxolimab in advanced cancers. Using immunoSEQ multiplex PCR, the repertoire was profiled, and TCRdb retains in-frame clones only, with some absent. The sample has about 46,000 clones, roughly 89% seen once. The material was CD4+ or CD8+ T cells sorted from blood, obtained in a trial of the OX40 agonist ivuxolimab. The receptor source for this set is an adult with an advanced solid tumor such as melanoma, head and neck, liver or kidney cancer.

The chain combines TRBV5-1 with TRBJ1-4; D is perhaps TRBD1 (5 bases). V shed 3 bases and J shed 6 bases, with 15 bases lying between them. Germline V CDR1 and CDR2: SGHRS, YFSETQ. The CDR3 consists of 15 residues. For the CDR3, the DNA is TGCGCCAGCAGCTCCGGGACGATGCAGGATGAAAAACTGTTTTTT. It translates to CASSSGTMQDEKLFF.

The rearrangement joins TRBV6-5 to TRBJ2-7; 8 bases are shared with TRBD2. In germline, CDR1 is MNHEY, CDR2 SVGAGI. The CDR3 is 15 amino acids. V lost 6 bases, J lost 5 bases, and 12 bases stayed unmatched. For the CDR3, the DNA is TGTGCCAGCAGCCCTTTAGCGGGAAGGCGACACGAGCAGTACTTC. This codes for CASSPLAGRRHEQYF.

This rearrangement joins TRBV9 to TRBJ2-2; the match to TRBD2 covers 8 bases. Germline V CDR1 and CDR2: SGDLS, YYNGEE. The CDR3 runs to 17 residues. Trimming cost V 4 bases and J 0 bases; bases outside gene matches: 8. The CDR3 DNA reads TGTGCCAGCAGCCCTCGGGGGGGGCGGACGAACACCGGGGAGCTGTTTTTT. This encodes CASSPRGGRTNTGELFF. Supplemented by reference TRBV9 and TRBJ2-2, the full variable domain reads DSGVTQTPKHLITATGQRVTLRCSPRSGDLSVYWYQQSLDQGLQFLIQYYNGEERAKGNILERFSAQQFPDLHSELNLSSLELGDSALYFCASSPRGGRTNTGELFFGEGSRLTVL.

This clone was picked up a small number of times. The chain couples TRBV5-5 to TRBJ2-5; 7 bases map to TRBD1. The CDR3 is made up of 16 amino acids. V shed 4 bases and J 2 bases; nucleotides not matched to a gene: 11. Germline V gives CDR1 SGHKS, CDR2 YYEKEE (reference sequence). The CDR3, as DNA: TGTGCCAGCAGCGTTGGGACAGTTGGGGATCAAGAGACCCAGTACTTC. This codes for CASSVGTVGDQETQYF.